This T cell receptor beta chain was retrieved from a study of T cells in localized non-small cell lung cancer. General study findings and limits: Across samples, adjacent lung featured a median around 60 of the top 100 tumor clones. Longer overall survival was associated with a higher density of T cells in the blood. Heterogeneity remains possible, as sequencing covered one tumor region only. Compared with tumor, uninvolved adjacent lung displayed greater T cell clonality, ranking highest overall.

Produced via immunoSEQ multiplex PCR; TCRdb's table is partial and in-frame only. The profile shows tens of thousands of clones, around 90% of them singletons. Note on this clone: Its specificity is not known.

Germline CDR1 KGHSH, CDR2 LQKENI. Trimming removed 0 bases from V and 3 bases from J, with 10 bases in between. This CDR3 is 15 amino acids long. The sequence came from a woman aged 35 to 70 with stage I lung adenocarcinoma. The source was peripheral blood, collected before any cancer treatment. The J gene is TRBJ2-3, the V gene TRBV18; D might be TRBD2 (5 bases). The CDR3 DNA follows: TGTGCCAGCTCACCACCGGGTAGAGGGACAGATACGCAGTATTTT. The encoded protein is CASSPPGRGTDTQYF.